These 10 T cell receptor beta chains were sequenced from one sample in a study of blood T cell repertoires in COVID-19. Sequencing used immunoSEQ multiplex PCR; TCRdb keeps in-frame clones, though not all of them. Of 240,000 or so clones in the sample, 75% to 85% were seen once. The sequenced sample consisted of peripheral blood. The receptors come from a woman aged 55-75 years with active or convalescent COVID-19.

The chain uses TRBV14 and TRBJ2-6; D gene unclear. The germline V gene has CDR1 SGHDN and CDR2 FVKESK. The CDR3 is 14 amino acids. The V end was cut by 6 bases, the J end by 0 bases, with 6 bases between. The CDR3: CASSLVSGANVLTF. The CDR3 DNA reads TGTGCCAGCAGTCTCGTCTCTGGGGCCAACGTCCTGACTTTC.

This clone has a handful of counts. This chain joins TRBV5-4 and TRBJ2-3; no clear D. Germline assignment: CDR1 SGHNT and CDR2 YYREEE (reference sequence). V was clipped by 0 bases and J by 2 bases, with 7 bases between them. The length of the CDR3 is 14 residues. CDR3 bases: TGTGCCAGCAGCTTGGCGGTTGCCACAGATACGCAGTATTTT. As protein: CASSLAVATDTQYF.

J is TRBJ1-6 and V is TRBV30, with 7 bases lining up with TRBD1. CDR3 length equals 13 residues. The V segment lost 3 bases and the J segment 4 bases; nucleotides outside the gene matches: 0. Per germline, CDR1 GTSNPN and CDR2 SVGIG (reference sequence). The CDR3 DNA follows: TGTGCCTGGAGGGACAGGTATAATTCACCCCTCCACTTT. Translated: CAWRDRYNSPLHF.

This clone was picked up many times. This chain joins TRBV28 and TRBJ1-6; D gene uncertain. CDR1 and CDR2 (germline): MDHEN, SYDVKM. The CDR3 covers 15 residues. V lost 5 bases to trimming and J lost 6 bases, with 14 bases between them. Here the CDR3 reads CASSPIRRSNSPLHF. DNA of the CDR3: TGTGCCAGCAGTCCGATAAGGAGGTCTAATTCACCCCTCCACTTT.

V and J are TRBV21-1 and TRBJ1-2; no check of the table's D call, TRBD1, against the DNA was made. TRBV21-1 is termed a pseudogene. The CDR3 loop spans 18 amino acids. The chain's CDR3 is CASSKGRGTGGFDYGYTF. CDR3 in DNA: TGTGCCAGCAGCAAAGGCCGGGGGACAGGGGGCTTTGACTATGGCTACACCTTC.

This chain uses TRBV5-8 with TRBJ2-3, with a weak D call TRBD1 (6 bases). This CDR3 comprises 13 residues. The germline CDR1 and CDR2 sequences are SGHTS and YDEGEE. V was trimmed by 10 bases and J by 6 bases, leaving 18 bases between them. The CDR3 nucleotides are TGTGCCGCGAACAGGGACGAGGGGGATACGCAGTATTTT. It codes for CAANRDEGDTQYF. Filled out from reference TRBV5-8 and TRBJ2-3, the complete variable domain reads EAGVTQSPTHLIKTRGQQATLRCSPISGHTSVYWYQQALGLGLQFLLWYDEGEERNRGNFPPRFSGRQFPNYSSELNVNALELEDSALYLCAANRDEGDTQYFGPGTRLTVL.

CDR3 protein: CASGLAGGTTDTQYF. As DNA, the CDR3 is TGTGCTAGTGGTTTAGCGGGGGGGACCACAGATACGCAGTATTTT. The chain links TRBV12-5 to TRBJ2-3; 10 positions match TRBD2. The CDR3 totals 15 residues. V was clipped by 3 bases and J by 2 bases; unmatched bases: 2. Germline assignment: CDR1 LGHNT and CDR2 FRNRAP.

The V gene is TRBV5-1, the J gene TRBJ1-2; D uncertain. This CDR3 has 14 residues. V lost 6 bases and J 2 bases, leaving 14 bases between the germline ends. Per germline, CDR1 SGHRS and CDR2 YFSETQ. In nucleotides, the CDR3 is TGCGCCAGCACCCCCGGGGAGGTCAACTATGGCTACACCTTC. Amino acid sequence: CASTPGEVNYGYTF.

This chain links TRBV12-3 or TRBV12-4 with TRBJ1-5; the D is unclear. This CDR3 is built from 12 residues. V was trimmed by 1 base and J by 5 bases, leaving 3 bases between them. The CDR3 region has the DNA TGTGCCAGCAGTTTAGGAGATCAGCCCCAGCATTTT. Amino acids: CASSLGDQPQHF.

The chain joins TRBV2 to TRBJ2-7, with 7 positions matching TRBD1. The CDR3 covers 14 residues. Looked up from germline, CDR1 is SNHLY and CDR2 is FYNNEI. J lost 3 bases, V lost 2 bases, and 4 bases had no gene match. The CDR3: CASSERGQIYEQYF. The DNA for the CDR3 is TGTGCCAGCAGTGAACGGGGACAGATCTACGAGCAGTACTTC.